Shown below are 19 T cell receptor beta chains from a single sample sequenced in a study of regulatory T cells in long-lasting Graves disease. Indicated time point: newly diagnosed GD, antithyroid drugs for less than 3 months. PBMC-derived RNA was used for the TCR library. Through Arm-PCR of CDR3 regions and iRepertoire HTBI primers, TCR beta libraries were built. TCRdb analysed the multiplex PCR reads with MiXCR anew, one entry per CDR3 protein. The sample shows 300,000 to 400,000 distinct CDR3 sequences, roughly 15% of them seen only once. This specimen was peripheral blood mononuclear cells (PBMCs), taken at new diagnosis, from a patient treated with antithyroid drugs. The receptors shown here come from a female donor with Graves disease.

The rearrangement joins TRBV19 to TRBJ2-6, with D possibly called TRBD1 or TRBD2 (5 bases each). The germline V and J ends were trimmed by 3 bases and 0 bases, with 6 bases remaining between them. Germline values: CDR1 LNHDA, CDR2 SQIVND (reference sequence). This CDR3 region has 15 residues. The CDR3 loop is CASSMRGSGANVLTF. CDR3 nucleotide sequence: TGTGCCAGTAGTATGAGGGGCTCTGGGGCCAACGTCCTGACTTTC. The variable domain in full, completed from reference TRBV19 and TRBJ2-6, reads DGGITQSPKYLFRKEGQNVTLSCEQNLNHDAMYWYRQDPGQGLRLIYYSQIVNDFQKGDIAEGYSVSREKKESFPLTVTSAQKNPTAFYLCASSMRGSGANVLTFGAGSRLTVL.

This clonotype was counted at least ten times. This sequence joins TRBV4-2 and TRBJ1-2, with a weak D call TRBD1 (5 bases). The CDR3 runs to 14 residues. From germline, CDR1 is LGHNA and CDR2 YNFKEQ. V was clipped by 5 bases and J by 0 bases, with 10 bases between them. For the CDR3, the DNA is TGTGCCAGCAGCTCAGACAGAGCTAACTATGGCTACACCTTC. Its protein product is CASSSDRANYGYTF.

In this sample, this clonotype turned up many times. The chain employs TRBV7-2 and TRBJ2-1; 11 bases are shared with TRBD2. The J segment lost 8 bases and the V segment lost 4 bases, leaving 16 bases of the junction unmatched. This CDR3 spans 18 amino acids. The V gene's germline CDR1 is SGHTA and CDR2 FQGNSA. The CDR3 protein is CASSSKTSGDVLFHEQFF. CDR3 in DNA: TGTGCCAGCAGCTCAAAGACTAGCGGGGACGTTCTGTTCCATGAGCAGTTCTTC.

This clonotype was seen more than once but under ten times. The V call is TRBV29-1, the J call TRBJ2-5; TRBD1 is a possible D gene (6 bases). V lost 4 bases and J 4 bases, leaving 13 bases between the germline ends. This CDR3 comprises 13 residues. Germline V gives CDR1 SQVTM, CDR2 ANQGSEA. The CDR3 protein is CSVVVTGIETQYF. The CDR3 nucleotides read TGCAGCGTTGTAGTCACAGGGATAGAGACCCAGTACTTC. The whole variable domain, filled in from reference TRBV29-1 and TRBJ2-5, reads SAVISQKPSRDICQRGTSLTIQCQVDSQVTMMFWYRQQPGQSLTLIATANQGSEATYESGFVIDKFPISRPNLTFSTLTVSNMSPEDSSIYLCSVVVTGIETQYFGPGTRLLVL.

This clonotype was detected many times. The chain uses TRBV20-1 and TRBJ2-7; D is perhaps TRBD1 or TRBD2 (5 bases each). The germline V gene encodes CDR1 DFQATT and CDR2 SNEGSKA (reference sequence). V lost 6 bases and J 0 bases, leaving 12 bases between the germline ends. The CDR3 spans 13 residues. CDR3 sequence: CSALGRSSYEQYF. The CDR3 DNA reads TGCAGTGCCTTGGGACGGAGCTCCTACGAGCAGTACTTC.

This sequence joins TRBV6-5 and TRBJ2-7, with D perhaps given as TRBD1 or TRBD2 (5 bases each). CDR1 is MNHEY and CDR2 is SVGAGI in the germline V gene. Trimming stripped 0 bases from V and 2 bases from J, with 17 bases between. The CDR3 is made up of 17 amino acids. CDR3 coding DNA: TGTGCCAGCAGTTACTCGACGGGGACCTCCCTACCCTACGAGCAGTACTTC. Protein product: CASSYSTGTSLPYEQYF.

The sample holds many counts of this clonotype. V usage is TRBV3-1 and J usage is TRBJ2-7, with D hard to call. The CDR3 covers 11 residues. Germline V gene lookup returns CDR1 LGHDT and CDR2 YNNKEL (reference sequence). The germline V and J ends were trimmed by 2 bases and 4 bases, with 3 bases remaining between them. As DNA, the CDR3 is TGTGCCAGCAGCCAACAATACGAGCAGTACTTC. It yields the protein CASSQQYEQYF.

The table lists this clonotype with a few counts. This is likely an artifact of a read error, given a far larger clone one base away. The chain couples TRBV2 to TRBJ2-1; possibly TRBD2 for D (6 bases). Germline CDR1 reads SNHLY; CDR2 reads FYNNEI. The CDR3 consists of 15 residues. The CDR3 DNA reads TGTGCCAGCAGTGAAGCGGAGGGATTTTCGAAGACCCAGTGCTTC. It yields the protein CASSEAEGFSKTQCF.

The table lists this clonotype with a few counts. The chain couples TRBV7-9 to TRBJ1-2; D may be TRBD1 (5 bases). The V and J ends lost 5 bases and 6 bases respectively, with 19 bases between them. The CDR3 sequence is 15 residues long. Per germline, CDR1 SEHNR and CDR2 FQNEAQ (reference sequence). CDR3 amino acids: CASSPGGIQLDGYTF. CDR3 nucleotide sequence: TGTGCCAGCAGCCCCGGGGGTATTCAGCTCGATGGCTACACCTTC.

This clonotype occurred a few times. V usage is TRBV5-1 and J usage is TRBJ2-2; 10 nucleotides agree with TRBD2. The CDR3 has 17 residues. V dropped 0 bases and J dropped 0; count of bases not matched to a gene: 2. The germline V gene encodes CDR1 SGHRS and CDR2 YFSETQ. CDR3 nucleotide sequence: TGCGCCAGCAGCTTGGGAACTAGCGGGGCGAACACCGGGGAGCTGTTTTTT. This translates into CASSLGTSGANTGELFF.

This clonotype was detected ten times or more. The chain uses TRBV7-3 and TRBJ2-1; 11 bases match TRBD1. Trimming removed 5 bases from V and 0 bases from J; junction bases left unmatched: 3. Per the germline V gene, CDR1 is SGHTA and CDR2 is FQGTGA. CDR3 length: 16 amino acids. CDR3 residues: CASSPGTGGSYNEQFF. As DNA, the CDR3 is TGTGCCAGCAGCCCAGGGACAGGGGGCTCCTACAATGAGCAGTTCTTC. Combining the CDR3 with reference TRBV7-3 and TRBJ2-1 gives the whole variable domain GAGVSQTPSNKVTEKGKYVELRCDPISGHTALYWYRQSLGQGPEFLIYFQGTGAADDSGLPNDRFFAVRPEGSVSTLKIQRTERGDSAVYLCASSPGTGGSYNEQFFGPGTRLTVL.

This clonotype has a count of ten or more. CDR3 loop: CASSFWGGNTEAFF. The CDR3 DNA is TGTGCCAGCAGTTTTTGGGGCGGGAACACTGAAGCTTTCTTT. This chain uses TRBV12-3 or TRBV12-4 with TRBJ1-1, with D perhaps matching TRBD1 (5 bases). The CDR3 totals 14 residues. Between the trimmed V and J ends, which lost 3 bases and 1 base, there was a span of 9 bases.

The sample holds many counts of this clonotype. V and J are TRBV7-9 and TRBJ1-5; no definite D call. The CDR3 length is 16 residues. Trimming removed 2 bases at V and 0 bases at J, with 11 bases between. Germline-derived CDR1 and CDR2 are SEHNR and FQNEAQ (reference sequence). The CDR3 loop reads CASSLSVVTSNQPQHF. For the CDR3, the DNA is TGTGCCAGCAGCTTATCCGTTGTGACTAGCAATCAGCCCCAGCATTTT.

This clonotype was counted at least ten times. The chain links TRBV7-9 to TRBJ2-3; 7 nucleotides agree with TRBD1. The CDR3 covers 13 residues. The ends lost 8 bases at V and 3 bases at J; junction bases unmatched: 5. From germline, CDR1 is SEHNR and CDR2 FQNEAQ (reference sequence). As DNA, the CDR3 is TGTGCCAGCTTCGGACAGGAAACAGATACGCAGTATTTT. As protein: CASFGQETDTQYF.

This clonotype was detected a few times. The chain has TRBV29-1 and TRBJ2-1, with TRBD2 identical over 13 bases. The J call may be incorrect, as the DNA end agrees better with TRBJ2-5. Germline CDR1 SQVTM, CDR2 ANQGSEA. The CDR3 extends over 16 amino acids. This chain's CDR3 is CSISGLAGVLDKTQYF. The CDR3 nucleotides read TGCAGCATATCTGGACTAGCGGGAGTGCTCGACAAGACCCAGTACTTC.

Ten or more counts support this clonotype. The CDR3 protein is CASSQVGSESGNTIYF. CDR3 nucleotides: TGTGCCAGCAGCCAAGTGGGTTCGGAATCTGGAAACACCATATATTTT. V gene TRBV3-1 combines with J gene TRBJ1-3; the D is unclear. CDR3 length: 16 amino acids. Germline assignment: CDR1 LGHDT and CDR2 YNNKEL (reference sequence). V lost 1 base and J lost 1, with 11 bases in between.

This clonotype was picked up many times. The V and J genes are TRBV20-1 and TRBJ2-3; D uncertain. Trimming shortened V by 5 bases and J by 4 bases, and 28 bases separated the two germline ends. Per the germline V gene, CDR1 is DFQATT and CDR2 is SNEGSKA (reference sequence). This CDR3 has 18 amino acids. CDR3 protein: CSAPGHLIDGMGSDTQYF. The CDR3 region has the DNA TGCAGTGCTCCTGGCCACTTAATAGACGGTATGGGGTCAGATACGCAGTATTTT.

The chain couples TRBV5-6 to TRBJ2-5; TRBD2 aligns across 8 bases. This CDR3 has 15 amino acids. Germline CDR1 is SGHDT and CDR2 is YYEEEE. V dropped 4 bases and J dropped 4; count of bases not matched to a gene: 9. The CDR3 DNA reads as TGTGCCAGCAGCCGGCGGGGGGTTTGGGGAGAGACCCAGTACTTC. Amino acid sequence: CASSRRGVWGETQYF.

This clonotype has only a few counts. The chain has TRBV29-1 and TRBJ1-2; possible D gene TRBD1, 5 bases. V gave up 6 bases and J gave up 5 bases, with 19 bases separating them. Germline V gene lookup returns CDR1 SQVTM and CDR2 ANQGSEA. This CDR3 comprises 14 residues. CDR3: CSVTTNGAFYGYTF. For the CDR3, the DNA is TGCAGCGTGACGACGAACGGGGCCTTTTATGGCTACACCTTC.